This T cell receptor beta chain originates from a study of blood T cell repertoires in COVID-19. Whole-study context: COVID-19 samples collected from the United States, Italy and Spain covered acute and convalescent phases. The analysed material was cDNA or gDNA that came from T cells, B-cell-depleted T cells, or PBMCs.

As handled by the study authors: Counts of nucleated cells, estimated from reference gene primer amplification, were obtained. Produced via immunoSEQ multiplex PCR; TCRdb's table is partial and in-frame only. V and J calls and clone size are as listed in that table; D and trimming were resolved from the DNA. The table shows 150,000 to 200,000 clones, with about 80% occurring only once. Trimming at V came to 8 bases and at J to 3 bases, leaving 16 bases not matched to a gene. Per germline, CDR1 MRHNA and CDR2 SNTAGT. The CDR3 length is 17 residues. The gene calls are TRBV6-4 and TRBJ2-5, with TRBD1 matching 9 bases. The clonotype originates from a woman in her 70s with acute or convalescent COVID-19. What was sequenced was peripheral blood. CDR3 sequence: CASDRDREVVAEETQYF. The CDR3 nucleotides are TGTGCCAGCGACCGGGACAGGGAGGTGGTAGCAGAAGAGACCCAGTACTTC.